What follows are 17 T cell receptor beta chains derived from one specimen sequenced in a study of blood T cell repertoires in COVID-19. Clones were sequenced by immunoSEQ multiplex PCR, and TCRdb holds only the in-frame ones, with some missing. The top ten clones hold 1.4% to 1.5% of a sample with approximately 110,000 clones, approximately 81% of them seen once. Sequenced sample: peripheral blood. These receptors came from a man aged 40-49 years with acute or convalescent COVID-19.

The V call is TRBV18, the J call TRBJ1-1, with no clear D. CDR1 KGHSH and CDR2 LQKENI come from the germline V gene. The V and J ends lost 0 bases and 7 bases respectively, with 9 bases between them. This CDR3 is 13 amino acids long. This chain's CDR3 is CASSPPVQFEAFF. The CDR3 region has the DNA TGTGCCAGCTCACCACCGGTGCAGTTTGAAGCTTTCTTT.

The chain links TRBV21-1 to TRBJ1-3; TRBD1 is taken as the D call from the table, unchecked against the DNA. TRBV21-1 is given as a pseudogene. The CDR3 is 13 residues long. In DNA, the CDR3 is TGTGCCAGCACAGAGACATCTGGAAACACCATATATTTT. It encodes CASTETSGNTIYF.

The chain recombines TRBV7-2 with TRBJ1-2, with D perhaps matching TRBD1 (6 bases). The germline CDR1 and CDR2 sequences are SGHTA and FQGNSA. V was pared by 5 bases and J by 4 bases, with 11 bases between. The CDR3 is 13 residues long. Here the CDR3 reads CASSKRQVYGYTF. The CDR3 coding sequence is TGTGCCAGCAGCAAAAGACAGGTCTATGGCTACACCTTC. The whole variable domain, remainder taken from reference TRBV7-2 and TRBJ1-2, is GAGVSQSPSNKVTEKGKDVELRCDPISGHTALYWYRQSLGQGLEFLIYFQGNSAPDKSGLPSDRFSAERTGGSVSTLTIQRTQQEDSAVYLCASSKRQVYGYTFGSGTRLTVV.

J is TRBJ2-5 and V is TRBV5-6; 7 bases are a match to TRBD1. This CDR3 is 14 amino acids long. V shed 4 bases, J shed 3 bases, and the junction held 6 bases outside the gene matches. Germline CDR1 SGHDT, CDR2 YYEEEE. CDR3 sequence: CASSPKTGKETQYF. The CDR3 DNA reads TGTGCCAGCAGCCCCAAGACAGGGAAAGAGACCCAGTACTTC.

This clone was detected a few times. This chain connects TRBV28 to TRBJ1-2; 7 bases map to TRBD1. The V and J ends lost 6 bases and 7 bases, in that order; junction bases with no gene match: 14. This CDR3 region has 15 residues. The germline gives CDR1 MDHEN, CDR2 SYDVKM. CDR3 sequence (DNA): TGTGCCAGCAGCCCGATCAAACAGGGGCGTACTGGCTACACCTTC. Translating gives CASSPIKQGRTGYTF.

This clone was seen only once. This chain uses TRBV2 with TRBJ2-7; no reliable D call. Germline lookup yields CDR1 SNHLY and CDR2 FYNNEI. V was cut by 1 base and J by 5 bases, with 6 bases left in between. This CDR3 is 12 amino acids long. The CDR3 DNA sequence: TGTGCCAGCAGTGAAGATTTCGACGAGCAGTACTTC. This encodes CASSEDFDEQYF.

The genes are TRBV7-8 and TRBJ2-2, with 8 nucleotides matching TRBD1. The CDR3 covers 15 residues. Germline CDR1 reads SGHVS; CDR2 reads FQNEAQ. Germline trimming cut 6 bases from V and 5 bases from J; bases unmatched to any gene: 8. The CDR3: CASRIGTGDTGELFF. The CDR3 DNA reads TGTGCCAGCAGGATAGGGACAGGTGATACCGGGGAGCTGTTTTTT.

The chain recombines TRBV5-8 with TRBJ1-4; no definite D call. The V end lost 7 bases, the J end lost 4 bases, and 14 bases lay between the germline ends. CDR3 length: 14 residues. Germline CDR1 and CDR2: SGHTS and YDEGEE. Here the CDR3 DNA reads TGTGCCAGCGAAGGACTCCTTAATAATGAAAAACTGTTTTTT. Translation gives CASEGLLNNEKLFF.

CDR3 sequence (DNA): TGTGCCAGCATCGCCGGGACTTGGAGCTCCTACAATGAGCAGTTCTTC. This translates into CASIAGTWSSYNEQFF. The chain couples TRBV28 to TRBJ2-1; weak D call: TRBD2 (6 bases). Germline values: CDR1 MDHEN, CDR2 SYDVKM. This CDR3 spans 16 amino acids. V was cut by 7 bases and J by 0 bases, with 16 bases left in between.

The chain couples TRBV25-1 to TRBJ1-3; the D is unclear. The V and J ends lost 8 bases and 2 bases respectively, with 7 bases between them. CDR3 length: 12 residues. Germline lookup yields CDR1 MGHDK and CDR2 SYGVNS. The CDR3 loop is CASRLTGNTIYF. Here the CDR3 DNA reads TGTGCCAGCCGACTAACTGGAAACACCATATATTTT. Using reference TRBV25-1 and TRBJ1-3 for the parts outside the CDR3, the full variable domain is EADIYQTPRYLVIGTGKKITLECSQTMGHDKMYWYQQDPGMELHLIHYSYGVNSTEKGDLSSESTVSRIRTEHFPLTLESARPSHTSQYLCASRLTGNTIYFGEGSWLTVV.

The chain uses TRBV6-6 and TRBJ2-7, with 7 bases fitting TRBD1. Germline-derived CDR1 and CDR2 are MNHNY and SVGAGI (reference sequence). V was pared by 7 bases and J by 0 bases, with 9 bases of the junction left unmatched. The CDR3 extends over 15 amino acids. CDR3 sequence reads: CASNQPGQSSYEQYF. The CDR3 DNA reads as TGTGCCAGCAATCAGCCGGGACAGAGCTCCTACGAGCAGTACTTC.

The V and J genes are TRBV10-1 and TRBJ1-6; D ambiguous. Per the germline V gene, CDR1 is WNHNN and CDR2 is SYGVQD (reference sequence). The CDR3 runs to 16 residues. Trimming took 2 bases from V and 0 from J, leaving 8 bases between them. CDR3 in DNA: TGCGCCAGCAGTGAGGATGGGAGCTCCTATAATTCACCCCTCCACTTT. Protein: CASSEDGSSYNSPLHF.

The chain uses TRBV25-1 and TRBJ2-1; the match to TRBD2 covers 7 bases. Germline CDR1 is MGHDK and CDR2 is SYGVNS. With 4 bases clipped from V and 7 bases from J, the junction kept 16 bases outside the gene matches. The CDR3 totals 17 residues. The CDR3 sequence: CASSGTLAPQNLNEQFF. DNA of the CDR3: TGTGCCAGCAGTGGAACACTAGCGCCACAAAACCTAAATGAGCAGTTCTTC.

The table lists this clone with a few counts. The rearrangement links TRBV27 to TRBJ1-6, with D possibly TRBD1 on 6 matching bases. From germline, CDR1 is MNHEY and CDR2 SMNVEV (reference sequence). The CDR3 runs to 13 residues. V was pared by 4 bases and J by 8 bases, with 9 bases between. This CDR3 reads CASSWSGDSPLHF. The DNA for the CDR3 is TGTGCCAGCAGTTGGTCAGGGGATTCACCCCTCCACTTT.

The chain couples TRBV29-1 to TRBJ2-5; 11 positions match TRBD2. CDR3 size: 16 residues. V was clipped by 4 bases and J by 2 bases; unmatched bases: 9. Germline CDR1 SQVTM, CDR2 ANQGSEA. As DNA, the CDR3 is TGCAGCGTTGGGGTCGGCCTAGCGGGAGGACAAGAGACCCAGTACTTC. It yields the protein CSVGVGLAGGQETQYF. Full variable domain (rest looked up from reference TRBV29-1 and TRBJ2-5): SAVISQKPSRDICQRGTSLTIQCQVDSQVTMMFWYRQQPGQSLTLIATANQGSEATYESGFVIDKFPISRPNLTFSTLTVSNMSPEDSSIYLCSVGVGLAGGQETQYFGPGTRLLVL.

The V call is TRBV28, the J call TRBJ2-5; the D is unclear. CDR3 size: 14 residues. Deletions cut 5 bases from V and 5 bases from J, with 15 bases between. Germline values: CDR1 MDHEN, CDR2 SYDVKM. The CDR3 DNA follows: TGTGCCAGCAGTAACTCGTTCCCTCCGGAGACCCAGTACTTC. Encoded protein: CASSNSFPPETQYF.

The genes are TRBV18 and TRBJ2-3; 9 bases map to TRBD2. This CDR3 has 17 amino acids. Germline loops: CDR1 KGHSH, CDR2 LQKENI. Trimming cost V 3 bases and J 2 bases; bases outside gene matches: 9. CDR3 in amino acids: CASSPRAGGLSTDTQYF. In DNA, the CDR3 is TGTGCCAGCTCACCCCGAGCGGGGGGCCTTTCCACAGATACGCAGTATTTT.